The 2 T cell receptor beta chains presented below share a single source sample, sequenced in a study of CD8 T cells in Susac syndrome. Random hexamers were used to reverse transcribe the RNA input (0.5 to 1 ug). From the immunoSEQ multiplex PCR reads, TCRdb called clonotypes with MiXCR, one entry per CDR3 protein. The sample includes approximately 160,000 distinct CDR3 sequences, 90% to 95% of them seen just once. What was sequenced was CD4+ T cells from PBMCs. These TCRs come from a human donor in good health.

The CDR3 coding sequence is TGCGCCAGCAGCCAGACAGGCCGCCCGTCTGGGGCCAACGTCCTGACTTTC. Residues: CASSQTGRPSGANVLTF. J is TRBJ2-6 and V is TRBV5-1, with D perhaps matching TRBD1 (6 bases). Looked up from germline, CDR1 is SGHRS and CDR2 is YFSETQ. The CDR3 runs 17 residues. V dropped 4 bases and J dropped 1 base, with 15 bases sitting between them.

The rearrangement uses TRBV27 and TRBJ1-5; D gene unclear. V was shortened by 4 bases and J by 5 bases, with 9 bases between the two germline ends. The CDR3 totals 13 residues. Per germline, CDR1 MNHEY and CDR2 SMNVEV (reference sequence). The CDR3 sequence is CASSSAFDQPQHF. The CDR3 DNA reads TGTGCCAGCAGTTCGGCATTTGATCAGCCCCAGCATTTT.